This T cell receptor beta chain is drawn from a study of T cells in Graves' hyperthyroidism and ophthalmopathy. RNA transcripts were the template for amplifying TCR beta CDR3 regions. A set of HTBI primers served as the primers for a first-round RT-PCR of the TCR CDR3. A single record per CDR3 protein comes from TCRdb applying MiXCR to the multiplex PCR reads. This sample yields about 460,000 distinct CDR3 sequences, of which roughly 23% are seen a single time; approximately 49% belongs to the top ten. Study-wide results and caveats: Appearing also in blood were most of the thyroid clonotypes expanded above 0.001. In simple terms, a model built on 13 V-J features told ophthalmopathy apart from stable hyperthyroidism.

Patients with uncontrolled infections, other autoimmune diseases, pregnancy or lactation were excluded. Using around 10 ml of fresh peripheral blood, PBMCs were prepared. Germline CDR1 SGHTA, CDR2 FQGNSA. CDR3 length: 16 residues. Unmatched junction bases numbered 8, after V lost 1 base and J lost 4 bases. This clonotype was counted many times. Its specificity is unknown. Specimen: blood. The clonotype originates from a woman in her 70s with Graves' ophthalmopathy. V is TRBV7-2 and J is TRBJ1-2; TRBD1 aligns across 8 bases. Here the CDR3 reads CASSLGSDRAAYGYTF. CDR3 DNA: TGTGCCAGCAGCTTAGGTTCGGACAGGGCGGCCTATGGCTACACCTTC.